One and the same sample provided the 32 T cell receptor beta chains below, sequenced in a study of T cell repertoires in cytomegalovirus infection. Their antigens remain unidentified. MiXCR was run by TCRdb on the reads, yielding one entry per CDR3 protein. Here the sample spans about 500,000 distinct CDR3 sequences, around 30% being singletons. The specimen comprised cultured PBMCs, sampled from culture after CMV antigen stimulation. The receptor set was obtained from a human donor in good health (CMV status not recorded). Some clones in this sample may be carry-over from other donors' samples.

This clonotype appeared a few times. V usage is TRBV5-1 and J usage is TRBJ1-3, with no clear D. Germline V gives CDR1 SGHRS, CDR2 YFSETQ. The CDR3 is made up of 14 amino acids. V dropped 0 bases and J dropped 3 bases, with 7 bases sitting between them. This CDR3 is CASSLGSLGNTIYF. The CDR3 DNA reads as TGCGCCAGCAGCTTGGGCAGTCTTGGAAACACCATATATTTT. The complete variable domain, with remaining parts taken from reference TRBV5-1 and TRBJ1-3, reads KAGVTQTPRYLIKTRGQQVTLSCSPISGHRSVSWYQQTPGQGLQFLFEYFSETQRNKGNFPGRFSGRQFSNSRSEMNVSTLELGDSALYLCASSLGSLGNTIYFGEGSWLTVV.

There are many counts of this clonotype. The CDR3 DNA sequence: TGTGCCAGCAGCTACGATGGACTAGCAGGAGATAGGGCCTACGAGCAGTACTTC. This translates into CASSYDGLAGDRAYEQYF. This rearrangement joins TRBV7-2 to TRBJ2-7, with 8 bases lining up with TRBD2. Trimming removed 4 bases from V and 2 bases from J; junction bases left unmatched: 16. The CDR3 sequence is 18 residues long. Per the germline V gene, CDR1 is SGHTA and CDR2 is FQGNSA. Full variable domain (missing parts from reference TRBV7-2 and TRBJ2-7): GAGVSQSPSNKVTEKGKDVELRCDPISGHTALYWYRQSLGQGLEFLIYFQGNSAPDKSGLPSDRFSAERTGGSVSTLTIQRTQQEDSAVYLCASSYDGLAGDRAYEQYFGPGTRLTVT.

This rearrangement joins TRBV18 to TRBJ1-5; no clear D. CDR1 and CDR2 (germline): KGHSH, LQKENI. The CDR3 length is 16 residues. Between the trimmed V and J ends, which lost 6 bases and 0 bases, there was a span of 15 bases. The CDR3 reads CASSVVGSNSNQPQHF. DNA for the CDR3: TGTGCCAGCTCGGTCGTGGGCAGTAATAGCAATCAGCCCCAGCATTTT.

This CDR3 is CASSARDSYEQYF. For the CDR3, the DNA is TGTGCCAGCAGCGCGAGGGATTCCTACGAGCAGTACTTC. The genes are TRBV7-3 and TRBJ2-7, with a possible D match to TRBD2 (5 bases). The CDR3 length is 13 residues. The V end lost 5 bases, the J end lost 1 base, and 9 bases lay between the germline ends. In germline, CDR1 is SGHTA, CDR2 FQGTGA.

In its sample, this clonotype was seen a few times. The rearrangement joins TRBV7-2 to TRBJ2-1; D remains unclear. V was cut by 1 base and J by 2 bases, with 9 bases left in between. CDR1 is SGHTA, CDR2 FQGNSA, per germline. The CDR3 totals 15 residues. Written as DNA, the CDR3 is TGTGCCAGCAGCTTAGTTAAGGCTGCCTACAATGAGCAGTTCTTC. It yields the protein CASSLVKAAYNEQFF.

This clonotype has just one count. The chain recombines TRBV19 with TRBJ2-1; 8 bases are shared with TRBD1. The CDR3 is 13 amino acids. Germline lookup yields CDR1 LNHDA and CDR2 SQIVND (reference sequence). The trim removed 3 bases at V and 11 bases at J, leaving 6 bases unmatched. CDR3 sequence: CASSMAGGVKQFF. The CDR3 bases are TGTGCCAGTAGTATGGCAGGGGGCGTGAAGCAGTTCTTC. The whole variable domain, remainder taken from reference TRBV19 and TRBJ2-1, is DGGITQSPKYLFRKEGQNVTLSCEQNLNHDAMYWYRQDPGQGLRLIYYSQIVNDFQKGDIAEGYSVSREKKESFPLTVTSAQKNPTAFYLCASSMAGGVKQFFGPGTRLTVL.

The CDR3 sequence: CASSIRILADSYNEQFF. The CDR3 nucleotides are TGTGCCAGTAGTATCCGGATACTAGCGGACTCCTACAATGAGCAGTTCTTC. This chain links TRBV19 with TRBJ2-1; 8 nucleotides line up with TRBD2. There are 17 residues in the CDR3. V shed 3 bases, J shed 0 bases, and the junction held 7 bases outside the gene matches. Germline V gene lookup returns CDR1 LNHDA and CDR2 SQIVND (reference sequence).

The chain joins TRBV6-2 or TRBV6-3 to TRBJ2-1; the D gene is possibly TRBD1 (5 bases). V gave up 0 bases and J gave up 0 bases, with 15 bases separating them. CDR1 and CDR2 from the germline V gene are MNHEY and SVGEGT. This CDR3 is built from 18 residues. CDR3 sequence: CASSYSATGRPSYNEQFF. Here the CDR3 DNA reads TGTGCCAGCAGTTACTCCGCCACAGGCCGGCCCTCCTACAATGAGCAGTTCTTC.

This clonotype was seen a single time. V and J are TRBV20-1 and TRBJ1-6; possibly TRBD1 for D (6 bases). V dropped 6 bases and J dropped 3 bases, with 15 bases sitting between them. This CDR3 contains 15 residues. Germline lookup yields CDR1 DFQATT and CDR2 SNEGSKA (reference sequence). For the CDR3, the DNA is TGCAGTGCACCCGGGGGGGCGTTCTATAATTCACCCCTCCACTTT. It codes for CSAPGGAFYNSPLHF.

The gene calls are TRBV27 and TRBJ2-7; D not resolved. V was clipped by 6 bases and J by 5 bases, with 20 bases between them. The CDR3 runs to 15 residues. CDR1 and CDR2 (germline): MNHEY, SMNVEV (reference sequence). CDR3 sequence (DNA): TGTGCCAGCAGCCCTATCCTAAAGCTTAGGGACGAGCAGTACTTC. Its protein product is CASSPILKLRDEQYF.

This clonotype was seen ten or more times. The rearrangement links TRBV7-2 to TRBJ1-2; D ambiguous. This CDR3 comprises 12 residues. V shed 3 bases and J shed 8 bases, with 10 bases lying between them. Germline V lookup: CDR1 SGHTA, CDR2 FQGNSA. The CDR3 region is CASSFNVRGYTF. As DNA, the CDR3 is TGTGCCAGCAGCTTCAATGTGCGAGGCTACACCTTC.

J is TRBJ2-7 and V is TRBV6-1; D is ambiguous. This CDR3 is 13 amino acids long. The V and J ends lost 6 bases and 1 base respectively, with 10 bases between them. CDR1 is MNHNS, CDR2 SASEGT, per germline. The CDR3 bases are TGTGCCAGCAGCAAAACCGATTCCTACGAGCAGTACTTC. Protein product: CASSKTDSYEQYF.

The V and J genes are TRBV28 and TRBJ1-1; 8 nucleotides align to TRBD1. Germline-derived CDR1 and CDR2 are MDHEN and SYDVKM. V was clipped by 5 bases and J by 1 base; unmatched bases: 6. The CDR3 totals 15 residues. The CDR3 spells CASSRRTGRNTEAFF. The CDR3 bases are TGTGCCAGCAGTAGGAGGACAGGGCGGAACACTGAAGCTTTCTTT.

This clonotype has just one count. This clone may be a read error of a much larger clone one base away. The chain recombines TRBV7-9 with TRBJ2-3, with TRBD2 matching 7 bases. Germline values: CDR1 SEHNR, CDR2 FQNEAQ (reference sequence). The CDR3 runs to 14 residues. CDR3 in amino acids: CASNGRKSTDMQYF. The CDR3 bases are TGTGCCAGCAACGGGAGGAAGAGTACAGATATGCAGTATTTT.

The genes are TRBV7-8 and TRBJ2-1, with D perhaps TRBD2 (5 bases). Germline V gene data show CDR1 as SGHVS and CDR2 as FQNEAQ. This CDR3 has 15 amino acids. Trimming left V 5 bases short and J 2 bases short, with 13 bases between. CDR3 sequence: CASSVVPGTYNEQFF. CDR3 sequence (DNA): TGTGCCAGCAGCGTGGTACCCGGGACCTACAATGAGCAGTTCTTC.

This clonotype was seen a handful of times. The chain combines TRBV11-2 with TRBJ2-3; D is undetermined. V lost 7 bases and J lost 0, with 17 bases in between. Germline values: CDR1 SGHAT, CDR2 FQNNGV. The CDR3 contains 16 residues. CDR3 nucleotide sequence: TGTGCCAGCACCCCGGAGCTTGTCGCTAGCACAGATACGCAGTATTTT. Protein: CASTPELVASTDTQYF.

The chain uses TRBV7-9 and TRBJ2-1; a weak D match, TRBD2 (5 bases). Trimming shortened V by 6 bases and J by 9 bases, and 15 bases separated the two germline ends. The CDR3 runs 13 residues. Germline CDR1 SEHNR, CDR2 FQNEAQ (reference sequence). The CDR3 DNA reads as TGTGCCAGCAGTTACCTCAGCGAGGGTGAGCAGTTCTTC. Translation gives CASSYLSEGEQFF.

This clonotype has only a few counts. The chain links TRBV28 to TRBJ2-5; D is unresolved. The CDR3 covers 13 residues. The ends were cut back, 7 bases at V and 6 bases at J, with 15 bases in the middle. Germline CDR1 is MDHEN and CDR2 is SYDVKM. The CDR3 loop is CASTHASWKTQYF. CDR3 coding DNA: TGTGCCAGCACCCACGCGAGTTGGAAGACCCAGTACTTC.

At least ten counts were recorded for this clonotype. The gene calls are TRBV12-3 or TRBV12-4 and TRBJ1-4; D uncertain. V lost 6 bases to trimming and J lost 0 bases, with 17 bases between them. The CDR3 covers 17 residues. The CDR3 DNA reads as TGTGCCAGCAGCAACAGTGGGCCACTTGCAACTAATGAAAAACTGTTTTTT. Protein product: CASSNSGPLATNEKLFF.

Only a few counts were recorded for this clonotype. The chain combines TRBV28 with TRBJ2-2; tentatively, D is TRBD2 (5 bases). V was trimmed by 8 bases and J by 7 bases, leaving 14 bases between them. The CDR3 covers 13 residues. In germline, CDR1 is MDHEN, CDR2 SYDVKM. CDR3 coding DNA: TGTGCCAGCGGGCGGGTTATCGGCGGGGAGCTGTTTTTT. Its translation is CASGRVIGGELFF.

This clonotype was recorded many times. The chain joins TRBV7-2 to TRBJ2-2; no definite D call. The CDR3 sequence is 13 residues long. V gave up 4 bases and J gave up 6 bases, with 9 bases separating them. CDR1 is SGHTA and CDR2 is FQGNSA in the germline V gene. The CDR3: CASSSRLAGELFF. The CDR3 bases are TGTGCCAGCAGCTCGAGGCTCGCCGGGGAGCTGTTTTTT. Complete variable domain (other parts from reference TRBV7-2 and TRBJ2-2): GAGVSQSPSNKVTEKGKDVELRCDPISGHTALYWYRQSLGQGLEFLIYFQGNSAPDKSGLPSDRFSAERTGGSVSTLTIQRTQQEDSAVYLCASSSRLAGELFFGEGSRLTVL.

In this sample, this clonotype turned up a few times. This chain connects TRBV2 to TRBJ2-1, with TRBD2 identical over 9 bases. With V trimmed by 0 bases and J by 4 bases, 4 bases remained unmatched. The CDR3 consists of 16 residues. The V gene's germline CDR1 is SNHLY and CDR2 FYNNEI. CDR3 in DNA: TGTGCCAGCAGTGAAGCTGGGCTAGCGGGGTACAATGAGCAGTTCTTC. Its translation: CASSEAGLAGYNEQFF.

V is TRBV6-5 and J is TRBJ2-3; the match to TRBD2 covers 11 bases. The CDR3 consists of 15 residues. Germline CDR1 reads MNHEY; CDR2 reads SVGAGI. V lost 7 bases and J lost 5; bases outside the gene matches: 8. CDR3 coding DNA: TGTGCCAGCAAGGTTGGACTAGCGGGTGGAGATACGCAGTATTTT. Translation: CASKVGLAGGDTQYF.

The chain has TRBV7-9 and TRBJ2-3, with 13 positions matching TRBD2. The V segment lost 5 bases and the J segment 5 bases; nucleotides outside the gene matches: 7. Per germline, CDR1 SEHNR and CDR2 FQNEAQ (reference sequence). This CDR3 has 16 amino acids. The CDR3 sequence is CASSPGLAGVRDTQYF. The CDR3 DNA reads as TGTGCCAGCAGCCCAGGACTAGCGGGAGTAAGAGATACGCAGTATTTT.

This clonotype appeared many times. Here the CDR3 reads CASSSQGNTIYF. The CDR3 coding sequence is TGTGCCAGCAGCTCGCAAGGAAACACCATATATTTT. The genes are TRBV7-2 and TRBJ1-3; no reliable D call. In germline, CDR1 is SGHTA, CDR2 FQGNSA. The CDR3 totals 12 residues. Trimming took 4 bases from V and 4 from J, leaving 5 bases between them.

The V and J genes are TRBV20-1 and TRBJ2-1; the D gene is possibly TRBD2 (6 bases). This CDR3 comprises 13 residues. Deletions cut 5 bases from V and 0 bases from J, with 8 bases between. Germline CDR1 and CDR2: DFQATT and SNEGSKA (reference sequence). In DNA form, the CDR3 reads TGCAGTGCTCCTAGCGCCTCCTACAATGAGCAGTTCTTC. It translates to CSAPSASYNEQFF.

This clonotype occurred many times. The genes are TRBV7-2 and TRBJ1-3; 11 bases are a match to TRBD1. The CDR3 runs to 17 residues. Looked up from germline, CDR1 is SGHTA and CDR2 is FQGNSA. V lost 5 bases, J lost 0 bases, and 6 bases stayed unmatched. For the CDR3, the DNA is TGTGCCAGCAGCACCACCGGGACAGGGGGCTCTGGAAACACCATATATTTT. Protein product: CASSTTGTGGSGNTIYF.

This clonotype was seen more than once but under ten times. The rearrangement links TRBV27 to TRBJ2-7; 12 bases map to TRBD2. From germline, CDR1 is MNHEY and CDR2 SMNVEV (reference sequence). With V trimmed by 4 bases and J by 6 bases, 10 bases remained unmatched. This CDR3 is 16 amino acids long. The CDR3 nucleotides are TGTGCCAGCAGTTCCCCAGGACTAGCGGGGAAGGGCGAGCAGTACTTC. This codes for CASSSPGLAGKGEQYF.

This clonotype was seen a few times. The CDR3 sequence is CSAREVRRRNTGELFF. The CDR3 region has the DNA TGCAGTGCTAGAGAGGTTAGGAGGCGGAACACCGGGGAGCTGTTTTTT. The chain employs TRBV20-1 and TRBJ2-2; possible D gene TRBD2, 5 bases. This CDR3 is 16 amino acids long. The germline CDR1 and CDR2 sequences are DFQATT and SNEGSKA (reference sequence). The ends were cut back, 0 bases at V and 1 base at J, with 12 bases in the middle.

This rearrangement joins TRBV6-8 to TRBJ1-1, with D unclear. The CDR3 has 13 residues. Germline V gene data show CDR1 as MNHGY and CDR2 as SAAAGT. V lost 6 bases, J lost 2 bases, and 10 bases lay in between. The CDR3 sequence: CASRPGSNTEAFF. For the CDR3, the DNA is TGTGCCAGCAGACCCGGGAGCAACACTGAAGCTTTCTTT.

This clonotype was picked up a small number of times. The chain joins TRBV12-3 or TRBV12-4 to TRBJ1-1; 8 bases fit TRBD1. The CDR3 is 15 amino acids. V was clipped by 5 bases and J by 5 bases; unmatched bases: 10. For the CDR3, the DNA is TGTGCCAGCAGTACACCCCTGACAGGGGCGACTGAAGCTTTCTTT. This gives the protein CASSTPLTGATEAFF.

This clonotype was counted at least ten times. The V call is TRBV4-2, the J call TRBJ2-1; 10 bases are shared with TRBD2. From germline, CDR1 is LGHNA and CDR2 YNFKEQ. The CDR3 spans 17 residues. The trim removed 1 base at V and 7 bases at J, leaving 10 bases unmatched. CDR3 residues: CASSQVIGAGGPNEQFF. DNA of the CDR3: TGTGCCAGCAGCCAAGTTATTGGAGCGGGAGGGCCTAATGAGCAGTTCTTC.